The clone carrying this T cell receptor beta chain was counted between two and nine times. The target antigen is unknown. This entry is derived from a study of persistence of HIV-infected CD4 T cells. The immunoSEQ assay was version 4, run in survey mode. TCRdb's copy holds only in-frame clones and misses some; the assay was immunoSEQ multiplex PCR. This sample has fewer than 6,000 clones, with roughly 60% found just once. Lysates of CMV-infected fibroblasts at approximately 9.6 ug/mL stimulated these cells. Sorting selected CD4+ T cells upregulating both CD40 ligand and CD69. For at least 4 years, plasma HIV-1 RNA was undetectable (<50 copies/mL). General study results and limits: TCRbeta richness was lower in CMV- and Gag-responding cells than in anti-CD3/anti-CD28-responding cells. Antigen-responding cells were enriched for degenerate expanded CDR3beta sequences. TCR oligoclonality correlated with proviral oligoclonality in the same sorted populations.

Specimen: CD4+ T cells sorted from PBMCs after 18-hour stimulation, collected from a patient who received antiretroviral therapy. The sequence was obtained from an adult man with HIV who was CMV-seropositive.

CDR3 sequence: CASSLGVAGGRDTQYF. The CDR3 bases are TGTGCCAGCAGCTTAGGAGTAGCGGGGGGACGAGATACGCAGTATTTT. The chain combines TRBV11-3 with TRBJ2-3; 10 positions match TRBD2. This CDR3 is built from 16 residues. Germline CDR1 is SGHNT and CDR2 is YENEEA. Losses at the gene ends were 1 base for V and 5 bases for J; bases not matched to a gene: 6.